This T cell receptor (beta chain) was sequenced during a study of OX40 agonist ivuxolimab in advanced cancers. Study-wide context: Patients took ivuxolimab, an agonistic anti-OX40 (CD134) antibody.

Repertoires were generated with immunoSEQ multiplex PCR, while TCRdb's copy carries only in-frame clones and drops some. The table shows 77,000 or so clones, with about 93% occurring only once. The CDR3 consists of 14 residues. After removal of 3 bases from V and 5 bases from J, the junction contained 7 bases not matched to a gene. Germline lookup yields CDR1 SGDLS and CDR2 YYNGEE. Sequenced here: CD4+ or CD8+ T cells sorted from blood, sampled in a trial of the OX40 agonist ivuxolimab. The chain recombines TRBV9 with TRBJ2-7; 8 bases map to TRBD1. The clonotype comes from an adult with an advanced solid tumor such as melanoma, head and neck, liver or kidney cancer. CDR3 in amino acids: CASSAHRGENEQYF. The CDR3 nucleotides are TGTGCCAGCAGCGCGCACAGGGGGGAGAACGAGCAGTACTTC.